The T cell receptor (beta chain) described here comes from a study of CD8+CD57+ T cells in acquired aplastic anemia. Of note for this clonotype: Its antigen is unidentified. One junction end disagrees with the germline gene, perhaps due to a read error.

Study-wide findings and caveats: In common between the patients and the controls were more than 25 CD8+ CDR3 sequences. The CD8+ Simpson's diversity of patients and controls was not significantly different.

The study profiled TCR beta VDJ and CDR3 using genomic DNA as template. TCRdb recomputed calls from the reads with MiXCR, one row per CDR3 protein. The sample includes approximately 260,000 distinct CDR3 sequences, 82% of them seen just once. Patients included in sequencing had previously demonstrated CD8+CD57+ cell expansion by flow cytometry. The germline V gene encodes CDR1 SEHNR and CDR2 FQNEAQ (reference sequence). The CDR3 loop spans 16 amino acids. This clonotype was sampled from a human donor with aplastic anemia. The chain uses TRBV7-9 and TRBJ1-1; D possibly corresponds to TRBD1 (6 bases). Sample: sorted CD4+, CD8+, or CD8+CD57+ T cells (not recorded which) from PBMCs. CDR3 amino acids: CAGSEGGSEVATVAFF. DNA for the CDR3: TGTGCCGGCAGCGAAGGGGGGAGCGAGGTGGCCACCGTCGCTTTCTTT.